This T cell receptor beta chain was sequenced in a study of cytomegalovirus exposure and HLA in healthy donors. This clone was recorded a few times. The length of the CDR3 is 14 residues. Trimming cost V 5 bases and J 5 bases; bases outside gene matches: 6. The germline V gene encodes CDR1 LNHDA and CDR2 SQIVND (reference sequence). PCR employed 60 Vbeta and 13 Jbeta primers. Assay: immunoSEQ multiplex PCR; the TCRdb copy retains only in-frame clones and omits some. The sample includes 140,000 or so clones, 65% to 90% of them seen just once. The chain links TRBV19 to TRBJ2-1, with TRBD1 matching 7 bases. The specimen sequenced was PBMCs. This sequence originates from a woman aged 25-40 years in good health and CMV-seronegative. CDR3 loop: CASSWGQINNEQFF. The CDR3 nucleotides are TGTGCCAGTAGTTGGGGACAGATAAACAATGAGCAGTTCTTC.